This TCR beta chain was sequenced in a study of identical twins. Regarding the study as a whole: In monozygotic twins, models underestimated the sharing of out-of-frame TCR alpha.

With template switching, a universal primer site was added, and the cDNA carried unique molecular identifiers. TCRdb ran MiXCR on the 5' RACE reads and lists one entry per CDR3 protein. The top ten clones hold approximately 0.29% of a sample with around 1.7 million distinct CDR3 sequences, less than 35% of them seen once. The donor group consisted entirely of healthy Caucasians. The germline gives CDR1 MNHEY, CDR2 SMNVEV (reference sequence). The ends lost 9 bases at V and 3 bases at J; junction bases unmatched: 16. CDR3 length: 17 residues. A word on this clonotype: What it binds is not known.

The chain carries TRBV27 and TRBJ1-1, with 10 nucleotides matching TRBD1. The TCR was taken from a newborn girl in good health. Sequencing used cord blood. The CDR3 here is CARKLCPGTGADTEAFF. The CDR3 DNA reads as TGTGCCAGGAAACTCTGTCCCGGGACAGGGGCGGACACTGAAGCTTTCTTT.